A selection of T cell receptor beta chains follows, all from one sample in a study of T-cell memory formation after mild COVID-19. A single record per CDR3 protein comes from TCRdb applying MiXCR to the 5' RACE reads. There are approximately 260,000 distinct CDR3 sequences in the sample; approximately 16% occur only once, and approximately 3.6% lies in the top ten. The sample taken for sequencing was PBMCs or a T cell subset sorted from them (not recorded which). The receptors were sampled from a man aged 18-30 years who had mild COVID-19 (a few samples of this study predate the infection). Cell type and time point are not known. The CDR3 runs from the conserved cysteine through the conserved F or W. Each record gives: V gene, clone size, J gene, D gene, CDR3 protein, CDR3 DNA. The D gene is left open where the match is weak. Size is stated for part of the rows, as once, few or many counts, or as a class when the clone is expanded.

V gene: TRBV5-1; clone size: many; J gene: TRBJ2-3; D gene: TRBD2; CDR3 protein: CASSLNERGASTDTQYF; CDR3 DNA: TGCGCCAGCAGCTTGAACGAGCGGGGGGCCAGCACAGATACGCAGTATTTT
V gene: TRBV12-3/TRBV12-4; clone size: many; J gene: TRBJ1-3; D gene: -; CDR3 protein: CASSTGRGNTIYF; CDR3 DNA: TGTGCCAGCAGTACAGGACGGGGAAACACCATATATTTT
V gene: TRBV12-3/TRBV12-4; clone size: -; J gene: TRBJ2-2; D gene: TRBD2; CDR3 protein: CASSLVSGGNTGELFF; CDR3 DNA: TGTGCCAGCAGTTTGGTTAGCGGGGGGAACACCGGGGAGCTGTTTTTT
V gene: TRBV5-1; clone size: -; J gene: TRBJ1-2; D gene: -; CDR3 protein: CASSLGDTRVNYGYTF; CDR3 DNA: TGCGCCAGCAGCTTGGGCGACACCAGAGTTAACTATGGCTACACCTTC
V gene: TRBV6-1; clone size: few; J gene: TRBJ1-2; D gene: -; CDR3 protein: CASSEALWFGVNYGYTF; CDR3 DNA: TGTGCCAGCAGTGAAGCGCTTTGGTTCGGGGTTAACTATGGCTACACCTTC
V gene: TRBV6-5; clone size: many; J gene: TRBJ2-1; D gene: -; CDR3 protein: CASSPSPGHEQFF; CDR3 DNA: TGTGCCAGCAGTCCTTCCCCCGGCCATGAGCAGTTCTTC
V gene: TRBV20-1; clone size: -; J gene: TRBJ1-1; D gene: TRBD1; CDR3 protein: CSANRGRDEAFF; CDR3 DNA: TGCAGTGCTAACAGGGGGCGAGATGAAGCTTTCTTT
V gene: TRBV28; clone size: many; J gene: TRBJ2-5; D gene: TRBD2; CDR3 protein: CASSLLTSGGRGTQYF; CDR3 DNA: TGTGCCAGCAGTTTATTGACTAGCGGGGGAAGAGGGACCCAGTACTTC
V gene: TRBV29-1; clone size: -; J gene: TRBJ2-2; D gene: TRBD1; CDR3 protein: CSAGRMTGAPGELFF; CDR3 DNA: TGCAGCGCCGGCCGAATGACAGGGGCCCCCGGGGAGCTGTTTTTT
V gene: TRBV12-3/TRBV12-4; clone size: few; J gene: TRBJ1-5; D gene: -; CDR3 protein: CASSHSAQTDSNQPQHF; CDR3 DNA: TGTGCCAGCAGTCATTCCGCACAGACAGATAGCAATCAGCCCCAGCATTTT
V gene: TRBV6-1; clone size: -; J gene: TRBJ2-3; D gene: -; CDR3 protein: CASSGTAWSGTDTQYF; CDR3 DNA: TGTGCCAGCAGTGGGACAGCCTGGTCGGGCACAGATACGCAGTATTTT
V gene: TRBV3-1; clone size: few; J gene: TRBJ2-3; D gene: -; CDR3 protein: CASSQGRGRTDTQYF; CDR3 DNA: TGTGCCAGCAGCCAAGGGCGGGGTCGCACAGATACGCAGTATTTT
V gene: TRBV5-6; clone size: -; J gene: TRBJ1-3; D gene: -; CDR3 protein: CASSSYLRSDRRNTIYF; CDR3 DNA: TGTGCCAGCAGCTCCTATTTAAGGTCCGATCGGCGAAACACCATATATTTT
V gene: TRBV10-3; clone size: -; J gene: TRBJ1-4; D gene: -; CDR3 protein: CAISESVGDDEKLFF; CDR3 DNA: TGTGCCATCAGTGAGTCAGTAGGGGACGATGAAAAACTGTTTTTT
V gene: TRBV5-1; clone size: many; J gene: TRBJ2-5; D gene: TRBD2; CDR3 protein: CASSWTSGGSGGETQYF; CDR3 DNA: TGCGCCAGCAGCTGGACTAGCGGGGGGTCAGGAGGGGAGACCCAGTACTTC
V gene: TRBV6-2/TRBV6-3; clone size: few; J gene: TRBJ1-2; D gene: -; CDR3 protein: CASSFSMRGYTF; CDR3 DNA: TGTGCCAGCAGTTTTTCTATGCGAGGCTACACCTTC
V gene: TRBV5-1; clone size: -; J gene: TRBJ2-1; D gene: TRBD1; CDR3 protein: CASSPAQGANEQFF; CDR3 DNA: TGCGCCAGCAGCCCGGCGCAGGGGGCAAATGAGCAGTTCTTC
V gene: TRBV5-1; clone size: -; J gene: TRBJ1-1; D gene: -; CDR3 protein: CASSLEFTEAFF; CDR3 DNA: TGCGCCAGCAGCCTGGAGTTCACTGAAGCTTTCTTT
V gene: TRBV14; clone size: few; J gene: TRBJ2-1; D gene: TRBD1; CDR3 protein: CASSRRLGTGLNNEQFF; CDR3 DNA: TGTGCCAGCAGTCGTAGGCTGGGGACAGGACTGAACAATGAGCAGTTCTTC
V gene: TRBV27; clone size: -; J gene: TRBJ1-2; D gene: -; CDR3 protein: CASSFLKTSYTF; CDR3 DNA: TGTGCCAGCAGTTTTTTGAAGACCAGCTACACCTTC
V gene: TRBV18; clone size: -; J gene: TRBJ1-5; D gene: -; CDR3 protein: CASADTFQGPQHF; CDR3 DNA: TGTGCCAGCGCGGACACTTTCCAGGGGCCCCAGCATTTT
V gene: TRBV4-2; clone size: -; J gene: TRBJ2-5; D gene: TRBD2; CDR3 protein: CASSQAQRGRLETQYF; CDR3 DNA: TGTGCCAGCAGCCAAGCCCAGCGGGGGAGGTTAGAGACCCAGTACTTC
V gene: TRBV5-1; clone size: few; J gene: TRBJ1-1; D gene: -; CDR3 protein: CASSQDTNKNTEAFF; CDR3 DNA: TGCGCCAGCAGCCAGGACACCAACAAGAACACTGAAGCTTTCTTT
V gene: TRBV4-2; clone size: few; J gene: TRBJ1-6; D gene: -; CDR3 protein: CASSYSGYNSPLHF; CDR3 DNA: TGTGCCAGCAGCTACTCCGGATATAATTCACCCCTCCACTTT
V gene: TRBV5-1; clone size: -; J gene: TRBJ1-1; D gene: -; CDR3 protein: CASSLAAGSTEAFF; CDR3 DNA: TGCGCCAGCAGCCTCGCGGCGGGTAGCACTGAAGCTTTCTTT
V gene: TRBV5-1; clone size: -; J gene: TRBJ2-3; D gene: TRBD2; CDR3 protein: CASSSSGGEDTQYF; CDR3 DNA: TGCGCCAGCAGCTCTAGTGGGGGGGAGGATACGCAGTATTTT
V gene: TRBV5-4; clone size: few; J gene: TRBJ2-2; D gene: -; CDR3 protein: CASSLGPTNTGELFF; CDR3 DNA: TGTGCCAGCAGCTTGGGGCCCACGAACACCGGGGAGCTGTTTTTT
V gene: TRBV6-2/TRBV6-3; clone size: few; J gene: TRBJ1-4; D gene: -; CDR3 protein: CASGTAYGTVFEKLFF; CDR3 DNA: TGTGCCAGCGGGACGGCGTATGGGACGGTATTTGAAAAACTGTTTTTT
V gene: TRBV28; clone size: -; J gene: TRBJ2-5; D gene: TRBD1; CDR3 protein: CASSPSGQGFVTQYF; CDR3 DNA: TGTGCCAGCAGTCCCTCCGGACAGGGCTTTGTGACCCAGTACTTC
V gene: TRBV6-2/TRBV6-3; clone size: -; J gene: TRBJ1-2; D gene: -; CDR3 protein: CASIDGGVNYGYTF; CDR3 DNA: TGTGCCAGCATCGACGGGGGGGTCAACTATGGCTACACCTTC
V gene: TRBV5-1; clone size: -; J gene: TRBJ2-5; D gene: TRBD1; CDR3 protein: CASTTFPGQGFTQYF; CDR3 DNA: TGCGCCAGCACTACTTTCCCGGGACAGGGGTTCACCCAGTACTTC
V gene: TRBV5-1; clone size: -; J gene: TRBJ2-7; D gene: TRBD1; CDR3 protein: CASSMQGGDRADEQYF; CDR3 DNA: TGCGCCAGCAGTATGCAGGGAGGGGACAGGGCCGACGAGCAGTACTTC
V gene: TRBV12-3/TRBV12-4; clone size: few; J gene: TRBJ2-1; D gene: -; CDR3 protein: CASSPKARLIGYEQFF; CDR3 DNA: TGTGCCAGCAGTCCCAAAGCTCGACTAATCGGCTATGAGCAGTTCTTC
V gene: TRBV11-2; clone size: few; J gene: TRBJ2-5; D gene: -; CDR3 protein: CASSLGGTVRETQYF; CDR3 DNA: TGTGCCAGCAGCTTAGGTGGAACCGTGCGGGAGACCCAGTACTTC
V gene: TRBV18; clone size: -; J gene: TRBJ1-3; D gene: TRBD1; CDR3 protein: CASSPTGTGVTIYF; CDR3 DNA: TGTGCCAGCTCACCGACCGGGACAGGGGTCACCATATATTTT
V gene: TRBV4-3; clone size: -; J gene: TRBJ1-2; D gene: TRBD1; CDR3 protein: CASSRRQGNGYTF; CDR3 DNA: TGCGCCAGCAGCAGGCGACAGGGGAATGGCTACACCTTC
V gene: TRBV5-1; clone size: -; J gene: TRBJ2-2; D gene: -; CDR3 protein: CASRPSMGTGELFF; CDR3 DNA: TGCGCCAGCCGCCCGTCGATGGGGACCGGGGAGCTGTTTTTT
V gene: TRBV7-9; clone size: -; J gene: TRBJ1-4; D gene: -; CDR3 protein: CASSRDNEKLFF; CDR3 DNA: TGTGCCAGCAGCCGGGATAATGAAAAACTGTTTTTT
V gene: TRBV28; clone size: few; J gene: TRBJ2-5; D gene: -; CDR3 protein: CASSSGTLETQYF; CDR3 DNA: TGTGCCAGCAGTTCCGGGACTCTGGAGACCCAGTACTTC
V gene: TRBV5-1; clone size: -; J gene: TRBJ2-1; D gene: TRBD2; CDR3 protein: CASSLIPSGGHNEQFF; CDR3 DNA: TGCGCCAGCAGCTTGATCCCTAGCGGGGGCCACAATGAGCAGTTCTTC
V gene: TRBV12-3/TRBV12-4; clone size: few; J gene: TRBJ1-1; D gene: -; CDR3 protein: CASSTRGGAYTEAFF; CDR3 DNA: TGTGCCAGCAGCACACGAGGCGGGGCCTACACTGAAGCTTTCTTT
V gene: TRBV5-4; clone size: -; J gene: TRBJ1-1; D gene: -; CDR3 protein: CASSLTGMNTEAFF; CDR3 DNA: TGTGCCAGCAGCTTGACCGGTATGAACACTGAAGCTTTCTTT
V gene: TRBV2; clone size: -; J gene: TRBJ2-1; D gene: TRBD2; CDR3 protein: CASSSSGGPWEQFF; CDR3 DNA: TGTGCCAGCAGTAGTAGCGGGGGGCCATGGGAGCAGTTCTTC
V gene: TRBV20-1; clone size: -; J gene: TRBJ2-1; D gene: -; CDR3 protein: CSAAGGRDEQFF; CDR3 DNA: TGCAGTGCCGCCGGGGGTCGGGATGAGCAGTTCTTC
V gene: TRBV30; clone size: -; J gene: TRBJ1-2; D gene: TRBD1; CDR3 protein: CAWGQGYNYGYTF; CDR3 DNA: TGTGCCTGGGGACAGGGCTATAACTATGGCTACACCTTC
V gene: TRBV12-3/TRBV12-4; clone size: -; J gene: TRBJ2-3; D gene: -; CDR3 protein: CASSFADIAADTQYF; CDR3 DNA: TGTGCCAGCAGTTTCGCGGATATAGCGGCAGATACGCAGTATTTT